A single sample is the source of the 16 T cell receptor beta chains below, sequenced in a study of T cell responses to AZD1222 COVID-19 vaccine. The data were produced by immunoSEQ multiplex PCR, yet TCRdb's version contains in-frame clones alone and is incomplete. The sample holds 150,000 to 200,000 clones, under 95% seen once. The sample here was peripheral blood, taken 28 days after the second AZD1222 dose. These TCRs come from an adult who received the AZD1222 COVID-19 vaccine.

The chain joins TRBV10-1 to TRBJ1-2; TRBD1 agrees at 7 bases. This CDR3 comprises 12 residues. Germline lookup yields CDR1 WNHNN and CDR2 SYGVQD (reference sequence). With 6 bases clipped from V and 2 bases from J, the junction kept 0 bases outside the gene matches. CDR3 sequence: CASRDRNYGYTF. The CDR3 bases are TGCGCCAGCAGGGACAGGAACTATGGCTACACCTTC.

The chain combines TRBV6-6 with TRBJ2-7, with D hard to call. The germline V gene encodes CDR1 MNHNY and CDR2 SVGAGI (reference sequence). V lost 6 bases to trimming and J lost 3 bases, with 6 bases between them. This CDR3 comprises 11 residues. The CDR3 reads CASRVGYEQYF. CDR3 coding DNA: TGTGCCAGCAGGGTGGGCTACGAGCAGTACTTC.

V usage is TRBV3-1 (or the pseudogene TRBV3-2) and J usage is TRBJ1-1; 7 nucleotides align to TRBD1. The CDR3 is 15 amino acids. The junction had 5 bases not matched to a gene; V was cut back by 4 bases and J by 0 bases. CDR1 and CDR2 from the germline V gene are LGHDT and YNNKEL (reference sequence). The CDR3 protein is CASSRTGGMNTEAFF. In nucleotides, the CDR3 is TGTGCCAGCAGCCGGACAGGAGGCATGAACACTGAAGCTTTCTTT.

The V gene is TRBV4-1, the J gene TRBJ2-4; 7 nucleotides line up with TRBD1. This CDR3 region has 17 residues. The V segment lost 3 bases and the J segment 0 bases; nucleotides outside the gene matches: 8. The germline gives CDR1 MGHRA, CDR2 YSYEKL. The CDR3 DNA reads TGCGCCAGCAGCCAGGCTGACAGGGTCGGAGCCAAAAACATTCAGTACTTC. Amino acids: CASSQADRVGAKNIQYF.

This chain's CDR3 is CASSFLDKGLTYEQYF. CDR3 nucleotides: TGTGCCAGCAGTTTCCTCGACAAGGGCCTAACCTACGAGCAGTACTTC. The gene calls are TRBV28 and TRBJ2-7; D call uncertain. V was trimmed by 3 bases and J by 2 bases, leaving 17 bases between them. This CDR3 spans 16 amino acids. Germline V gives CDR1 MDHEN, CDR2 SYDVKM.

The chain is built from TRBV6-2 or TRBV6-3 and TRBJ2-3; 7 nucleotides agree with TRBD2. Germline lookup yields CDR1 MNHEY and CDR2 SVGEGT. The trim removed 2 bases at V and 5 bases at J, leaving 16 bases unmatched. This CDR3 contains 18 residues. The chain's CDR3 is CASSYPSSSAGDGDTQYF. For the CDR3, the DNA is TGTGCCAGCAGTTACCCCTCCTCCTCGGCGGGAGATGGAGATACGCAGTATTTT.

CDR3 protein: CASSLKGLAGPNTGELFF. CDR3 bases: TGTGCCAGCAGCCTGAAGGGACTAGCGGGCCCGAACACCGGGGAGCTGTTTTTT. This chain uses TRBV5-6 with TRBJ2-2, with 12 nucleotides matching TRBD2. Unmatched junction bases numbered 7, after V lost 4 bases and J lost 0 bases. The CDR3 contains 18 residues. CDR1 and CDR2 (germline): SGHDT, YYEEEE.

The V call is TRBV18, the J call TRBJ1-1; a possible D gene is TRBD1 (6 bases). V lost 3 bases and J lost 4, with 12 bases in between. Germline loops: CDR1 KGHSH, CDR2 LQKENI. The CDR3 spans 14 residues. The CDR3 DNA is TGTGCCAGCTCACCGCTCAAGGGGGGCACTGAAGCTTTCTTT. Translating gives CASSPLKGGTEAFF.

The sample holds a few counts of this clone. The rearrangement joins TRBV6-1 to TRBJ2-7; the D gene could be TRBD1 or TRBD2 (6 bases each). Trimming removed 0 bases at V and 7 bases at J, with 16 bases between. The CDR3 runs 15 residues. Looked up from germline, CDR1 is MNHNS and CDR2 is SASEGT. CDR3 in amino acids: CASSEAEGTSREQYF. The CDR3 nucleotides are TGTGCCAGCAGTGAAGCGGAGGGGACATCAAGGGAGCAGTACTTC.

The rearrangement joins TRBV6-5 to TRBJ2-1; 9 bases fit TRBD2. CDR3 length: 16 amino acids. Germline CDR1 is MNHEY and CDR2 is SVGAGI. Losses at the gene ends were 2 bases for V and 2 bases for J; bases not matched to a gene: 4. In nucleotides, the CDR3 is TGTGCCAGCAGTTACCGGGTAGCGGGAGCCTACAATGAGCAGTTCTTC. This codes for CASSYRVAGAYNEQFF.

J is TRBJ1-1 and V is TRBV4-2, with D perhaps TRBD1 (6 bases). This CDR3 spans 16 amino acids. The germline V and J ends were trimmed by 2 bases and 1 base, with 14 bases remaining between them. Germline loops: CDR1 LGHNA, CDR2 YNFKEQ. The CDR3 bases are TGTGCCAGCAGCCAATCGGCAGGGGAAACGAACACTGAAGCTTTCTTT. Protein: CASSQSAGETNTEAFF.

The chain couples TRBV30 to TRBJ1-3; D call uncertain. The length of the CDR3 is 13 residues. CDR1 GTSNPN and CDR2 SVGIG come from the germline V gene (reference sequence). Trimming took off 8 bases at V and 0 bases at J, with 11 bases between the two ends. Here the CDR3 DNA reads TGTGCCCAAGACACCAGCTCTGGAAACACCATATATTTT. Amino acid sequence: CAQDTSSGNTIYF. The entire variable domain, with the rest obtained from reference TRBV30 and TRBJ1-3, is as follows: SQTIHQWPATLVQPVGSPLSLECTVEGTSNPNLYWYRQAAGRGLQLLFYSVGIGQISSEVPQNLSASRPQDRQFILSSKKLLLSDSGFYLCAQDTSSGNTIYFGEGSWLTVV.

The chain uses TRBV5-1 and TRBJ2-1; the D gene is possibly TRBD1 (6 bases). The germline gives CDR1 SGHRS, CDR2 YFSETQ. V shed 4 bases and J shed 7 bases, with 21 bases lying between them. This CDR3 is 16 amino acids long. The CDR3 bases are TGCGCCAGCAGCGTCCGCCGGGACAAGGCGGGTAATGAGCAGTTCTTC. Translation: CASSVRRDKAGNEQFF. Full variable domain (remainder filled in from reference TRBV5-1 and TRBJ2-1): KAGVTQTPRYLIKTRGQQVTLSCSPISGHRSVSWYQQTPGQGLQFLFEYFSETQRNKGNFPGRFSGRQFSNSRSEMNVSTLELGDSALYLCASSVRRDKAGNEQFFGPGTRLTVL.

The V call is TRBV3-1 (or the pseudogene TRBV3-2), the J call TRBJ1-1; D is ambiguous. The germline gives CDR1 LGHDT, CDR2 YNNKEL (reference sequence). Trimming took 6 bases from V and 4 from J, leaving 12 bases between them. The CDR3 is made up of 13 amino acids. CDR3 in amino acids: CASRYHGGTEAFF. The CDR3 coding sequence is TGTGCCAGCAGGTACCATGGAGGCACTGAAGCTTTCTTT.

J is TRBJ1-1 and V is TRBV27; D is possibly TRBD1 (6 bases). Germline CDR1 and CDR2: MNHEY and SMNVEV (reference sequence). Trimming shortened V by 3 bases and J by 0 bases, and 17 bases separated the two germline ends. CDR3 length equals 17 residues. CDR3 amino acids: CASSLGTPGGMNTEAFF. The CDR3 DNA reads as TGTGCCAGCAGTTTGGGGACCCCTGGGGGCATGAACACTGAAGCTTTCTTT.

The J gene is TRBJ2-7, the V gene TRBV18; perhaps D is TRBD1 or TRBD2 (5 bases each). V lost 3 bases, J lost 5 bases, and 8 bases lay in between. CDR3 length: 12 amino acids. Germline V lookup: CDR1 KGHSH, CDR2 LQKENI. This CDR3 reads CASSPQGDEQYF. DNA of the CDR3: TGTGCCAGCTCACCGCAGGGAGACGAGCAGTACTTC.